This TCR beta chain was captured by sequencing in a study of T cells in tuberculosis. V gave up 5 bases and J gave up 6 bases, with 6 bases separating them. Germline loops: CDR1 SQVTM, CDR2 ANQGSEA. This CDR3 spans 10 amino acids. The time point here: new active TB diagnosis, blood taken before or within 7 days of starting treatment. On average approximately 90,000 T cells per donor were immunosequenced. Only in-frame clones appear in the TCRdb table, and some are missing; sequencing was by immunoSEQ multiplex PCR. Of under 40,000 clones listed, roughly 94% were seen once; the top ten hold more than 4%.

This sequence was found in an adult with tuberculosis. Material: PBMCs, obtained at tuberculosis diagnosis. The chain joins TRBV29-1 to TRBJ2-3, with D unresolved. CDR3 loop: CSVWADTQYF. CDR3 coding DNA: TGCAGCGTTTGGGCGGATACGCAGTATTTT.